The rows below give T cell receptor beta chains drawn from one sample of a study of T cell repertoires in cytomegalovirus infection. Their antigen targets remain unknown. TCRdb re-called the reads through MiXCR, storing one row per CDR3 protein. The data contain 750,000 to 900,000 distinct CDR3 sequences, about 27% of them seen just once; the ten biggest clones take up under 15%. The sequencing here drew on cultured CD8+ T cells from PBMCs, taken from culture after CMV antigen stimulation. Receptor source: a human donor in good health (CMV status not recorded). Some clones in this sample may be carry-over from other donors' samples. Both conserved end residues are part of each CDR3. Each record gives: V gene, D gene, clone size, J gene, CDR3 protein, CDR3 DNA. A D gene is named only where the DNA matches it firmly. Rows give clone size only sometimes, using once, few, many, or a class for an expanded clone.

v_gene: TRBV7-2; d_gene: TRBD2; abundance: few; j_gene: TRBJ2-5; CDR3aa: CASSLTSGGPKGTQYF; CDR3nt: TGTGCCAGCAGCTTAACTAGCGGGGGTCCTAAGGGGACCCAGTACTTC
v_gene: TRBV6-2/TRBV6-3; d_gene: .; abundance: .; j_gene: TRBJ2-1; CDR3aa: CASSYLGGAGNNEQFF; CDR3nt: TGTGCCAGCAGTTACTTAGGGGGGGCCGGAAACAATGAGCAGTTCTTC
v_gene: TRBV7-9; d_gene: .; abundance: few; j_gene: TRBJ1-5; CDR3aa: CASSLKGVNQPQHF; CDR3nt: TGTGCCAGCAGCTTAAAAGGAGTTAATCAGCCCCAGCATTTT
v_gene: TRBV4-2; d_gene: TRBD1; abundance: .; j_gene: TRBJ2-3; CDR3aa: CASSQEQGADTQYF; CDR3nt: TGTGCCAGCAGCCAAGAACAGGGGGCAGATACGCAGTATTTT
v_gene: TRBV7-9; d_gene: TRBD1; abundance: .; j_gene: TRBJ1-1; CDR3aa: CASSSPTGRVNTEAFF; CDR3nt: TGTGCCAGCAGCTCACCGACAGGGAGGGTGAACACTGAAGCTTTCTTT
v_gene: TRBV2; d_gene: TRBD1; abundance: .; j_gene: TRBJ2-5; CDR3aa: CASRKPDRAQETQYF; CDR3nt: TGTGCCAGCAGGAAACCTGACAGGGCCCAAGAGACCCAGTACTTC
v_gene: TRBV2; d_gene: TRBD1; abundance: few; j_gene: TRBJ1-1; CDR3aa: CASSDWDSVNTEAFF; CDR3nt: TGTGCCAGCAGTGACTGGGACAGCGTAAACACTGAAGCTTTCTTT
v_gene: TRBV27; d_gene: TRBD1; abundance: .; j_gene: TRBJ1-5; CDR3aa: CASRQGRYSNQPQHF; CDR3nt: TGTGCCAGCAGACAGGGGCGGTATAGCAATCAGCCCCAGCATTTT
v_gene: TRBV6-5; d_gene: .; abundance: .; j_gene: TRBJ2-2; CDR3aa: CASSYSTYTGELFF; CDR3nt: TGTGCCAGCAGTTACTCGACATACACCGGGGAGCTGTTTTTT
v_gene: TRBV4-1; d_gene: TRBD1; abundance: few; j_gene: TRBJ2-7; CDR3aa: CASSQAVGTGYYEQYF; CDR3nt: TGCGCCAGCAGCCAAGCAGTGGGGACAGGGTACTACGAGCAGTACTTC
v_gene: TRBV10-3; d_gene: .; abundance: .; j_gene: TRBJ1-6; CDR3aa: CAISEKEGYNSPLHF; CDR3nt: TGTGCCATCAGTGAAAAAGAGGGATATAATTCACCCCTCCACTTT
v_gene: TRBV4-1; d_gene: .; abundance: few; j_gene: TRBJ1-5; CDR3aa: CASSQESTGRNQPQHF; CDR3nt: TGCGCCAGCAGCCAAGAGTCGACAGGACGCAATCAGCCCCAGCATTTT
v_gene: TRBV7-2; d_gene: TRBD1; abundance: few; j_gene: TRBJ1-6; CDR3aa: CASSLSRQGRNSPLHF; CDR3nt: TGTGCCAGCAGCTTATCCCGACAGGGGAGGAATTCACCCCTCCACTTT
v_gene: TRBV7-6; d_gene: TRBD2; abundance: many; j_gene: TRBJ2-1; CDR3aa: CASSLRPSGVTYNEQFF; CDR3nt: TGTGCCAGCAGCTTGAGACCTAGCGGGGTCACCTACAATGAGCAGTTCTTC
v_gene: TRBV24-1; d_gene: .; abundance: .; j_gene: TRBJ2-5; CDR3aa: CATSDSLETQYF; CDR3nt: TGTGCCACCAGTGATTCGCTAGAGACCCAGTACTTC
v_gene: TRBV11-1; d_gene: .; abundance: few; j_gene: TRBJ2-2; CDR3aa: CASSSSPTLVGANTGELFF; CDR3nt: TGTGCCAGCAGCTCCTCCCCGACTTTAGTGGGGGCGAACACCGGGGAGCTGTTTTTT
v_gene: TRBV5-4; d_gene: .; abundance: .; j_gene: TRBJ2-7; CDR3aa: CASTGAPSYEQYF; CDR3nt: TGTGCCAGCACTGGGGCCCCCTCCTACGAGCAGTACTTC
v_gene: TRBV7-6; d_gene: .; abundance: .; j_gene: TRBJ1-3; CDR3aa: CASSLREGTGNTIYF; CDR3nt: TGTGCCAGCAGCTTAAGGGAGGGAACTGGAAACACCATATATTTT
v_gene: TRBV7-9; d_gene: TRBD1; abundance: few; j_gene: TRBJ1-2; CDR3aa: CASSLGGQGLTYGYTF; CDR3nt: TGTGCCAGCAGCTTAGGAGGACAGGGCCTGACCTATGGCTACACCTTC
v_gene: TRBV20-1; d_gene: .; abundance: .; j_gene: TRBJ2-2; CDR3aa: CSAPGPATNTGELFF; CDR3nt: TGCAGTGCCCCCGGCCCGGCAACGAACACCGGGGAGCTGTTTTTT
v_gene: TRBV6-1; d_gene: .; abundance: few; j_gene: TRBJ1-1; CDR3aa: CASVLSHTEAFF; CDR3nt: TGTGCCAGTGTACTATCACACACTGAAGCTTTCTTT
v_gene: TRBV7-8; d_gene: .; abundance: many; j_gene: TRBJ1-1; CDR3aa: CASSSRRINTEAFF; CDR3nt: TGTGCCAGCAGCTCCCGGCGGATTAACACTGAAGCTTTCTTT
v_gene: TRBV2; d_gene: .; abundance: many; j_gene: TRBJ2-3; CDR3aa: CASSEPLVRRPDTQYF; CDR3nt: TGTGCCAGCAGTGAGCCCTTAGTTCGCAGGCCCGATACGCAGTATTTT
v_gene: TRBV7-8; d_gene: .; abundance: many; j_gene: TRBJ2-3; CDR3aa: CASSLKDFTQYF; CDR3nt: TGTGCCAGCAGCTTAAAAGACTTTACGCAGTATTTT
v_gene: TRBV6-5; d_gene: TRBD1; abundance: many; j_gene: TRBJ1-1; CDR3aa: CASSYSGGTEAFF; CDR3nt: TGTGCCAGCAGCTACTCAGGGGGCACTGAAGCTTTCTTT
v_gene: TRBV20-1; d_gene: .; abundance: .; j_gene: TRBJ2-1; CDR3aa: CSANTHNEQFF; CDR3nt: TGCAGTGCGAATACCCACAATGAGCAGTTCTTC
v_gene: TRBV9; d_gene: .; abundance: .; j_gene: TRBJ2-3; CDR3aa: CASIKGDGSTDTQYF; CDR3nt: TGTGCCAGCATTAAGGGGGACGGTAGCACAGATACGCAGTATTTT
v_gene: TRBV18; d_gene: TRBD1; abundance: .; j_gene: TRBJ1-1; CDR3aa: CASSPPNRGTNTEAFF; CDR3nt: TGTGCCAGCTCACCACCGAACAGGGGAACGAACACTGAAGCTTTCTTT
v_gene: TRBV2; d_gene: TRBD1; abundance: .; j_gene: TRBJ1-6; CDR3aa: CASKRDSSYNSPLHF; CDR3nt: TGTGCCAGCAAGCGGGACAGCTCCTATAATTCACCCCTCCACTTT
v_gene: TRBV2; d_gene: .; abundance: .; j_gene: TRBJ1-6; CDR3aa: CASSVRKRSSYNSPLHF; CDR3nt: TGTGCCAGCAGTGTTAGAAAGCGGAGCTCCTATAATTCACCCCTCCACTTT
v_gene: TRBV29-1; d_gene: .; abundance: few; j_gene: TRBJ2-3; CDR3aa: CSVVAPSTDTQYF; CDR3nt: TGCAGCGTCGTAGCGCCTAGCACAGATACGCAGTATTTT
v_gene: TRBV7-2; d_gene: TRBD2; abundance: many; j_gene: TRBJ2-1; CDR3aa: CASSLVQLAGLKGEQFF; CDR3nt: TGTGCCAGCAGCTTAGTCCAACTAGCGGGGCTCAAGGGTGAGCAGTTCTTC
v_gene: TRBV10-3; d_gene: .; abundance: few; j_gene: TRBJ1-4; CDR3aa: CAISGGEKLFF; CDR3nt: TGTGCCATCAGTGGAGGAGAAAAACTGTTTTTT
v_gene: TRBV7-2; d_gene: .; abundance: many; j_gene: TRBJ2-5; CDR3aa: CASSLGLGRRETQYF; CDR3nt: TGTGCCAGCAGCTTAGGGCTCGGACGGAGGGAGACCCAGTACTTC
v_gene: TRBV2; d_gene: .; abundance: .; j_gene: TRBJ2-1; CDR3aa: CASSSGLPSPYNEQFF; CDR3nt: TGTGCCAGCAGCTCGGGACTCCCGAGCCCCTACAATGAGCAGTTCTTC
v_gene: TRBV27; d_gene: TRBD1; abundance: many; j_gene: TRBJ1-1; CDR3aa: CASKLGTGSSEAFF; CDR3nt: TGTGCCAGCAAGCTCGGGACAGGATCGTCCGAAGCTTTCTTT
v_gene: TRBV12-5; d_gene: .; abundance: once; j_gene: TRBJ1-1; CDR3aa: CASAFGTQNTEAFF; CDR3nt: TGTGCTAGTGCCTTCGGGACACAGAACACTGAAGCTTTCTTT
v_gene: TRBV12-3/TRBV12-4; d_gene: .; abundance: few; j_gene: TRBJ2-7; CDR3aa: CASSIDYYEQYF; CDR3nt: TGTGCCAGCTCCATCGACTACTACGAGCAGTACTTC
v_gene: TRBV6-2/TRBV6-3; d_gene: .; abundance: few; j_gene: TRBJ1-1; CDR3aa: CASSIAGQARGKNTEAFF; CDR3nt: TGTGCCAGCAGTATCGCGGGACAAGCCCGGGGGAAGAACACTGAAGCTTTCTTT
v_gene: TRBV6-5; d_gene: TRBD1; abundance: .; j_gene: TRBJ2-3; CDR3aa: CASSLGQGLPDTQYF; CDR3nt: TGTGCCAGCAGCTTGGGACAGGGATTGCCAGATACGCAGTATTTT
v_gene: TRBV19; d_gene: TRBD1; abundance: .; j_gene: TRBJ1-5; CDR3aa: CASSRSWRDSRQPQHF; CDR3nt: TGTGCCAGTAGCCGCTCATGGAGGGACAGTAGGCAGCCCCAGCATTTT
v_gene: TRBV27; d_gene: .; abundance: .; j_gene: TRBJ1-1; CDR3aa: CASSPGRVNTEAFF; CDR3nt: TGTGCCAGCAGTCCAGGACGGGTGAACACTGAAGCTTTCTTT
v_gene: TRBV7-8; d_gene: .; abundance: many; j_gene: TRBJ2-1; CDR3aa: CASSPALAPYNEQFF; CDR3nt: TGTGCCAGCAGCCCAGCACTAGCCCCATACAATGAGCAGTTCTTC
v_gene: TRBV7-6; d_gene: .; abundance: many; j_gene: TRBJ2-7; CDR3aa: CASSLERYYEQYF; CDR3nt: TGTGCCAGCAGCTTAGAACGGTACTACGAGCAGTACTTC
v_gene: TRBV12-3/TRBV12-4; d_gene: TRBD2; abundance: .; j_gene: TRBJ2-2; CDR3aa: CASSFTGLEFAGELFF; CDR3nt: TGTGCCAGCAGTTTCACGGGACTAGAATTCGCCGGGGAGCTGTTTTTT
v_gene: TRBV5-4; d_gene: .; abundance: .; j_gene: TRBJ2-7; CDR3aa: CANRAWGGSYEQYF; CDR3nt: TGTGCCAACAGGGCGTGGGGGGGCTCCTACGAGCAGTACTTC
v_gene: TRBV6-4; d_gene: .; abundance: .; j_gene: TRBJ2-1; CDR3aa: CASSYSIDEQFF; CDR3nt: TGTGCCAGCAGTTACTCGATTGATGAGCAGTTCTTC
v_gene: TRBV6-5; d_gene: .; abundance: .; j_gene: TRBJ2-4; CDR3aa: CASGPGRNIQYF; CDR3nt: TGTGCCAGCGGCCCGGGACGAAACATTCAGTACTTC
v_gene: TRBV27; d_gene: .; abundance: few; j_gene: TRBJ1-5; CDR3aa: CASSPAPGDQPQHF; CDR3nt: TGTGCCAGCAGTCCAGCCCCTGGAGATCAGCCCCAGCATTTT
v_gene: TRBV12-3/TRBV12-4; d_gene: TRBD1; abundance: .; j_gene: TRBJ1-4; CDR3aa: CASSRTGDEKLFF; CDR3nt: TGTGCCAGCAGCCGGACAGGGGATGAAAAACTGTTTTTT
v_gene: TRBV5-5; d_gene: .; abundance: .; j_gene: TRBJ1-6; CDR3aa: CASSSTQRPRGNSPLHF; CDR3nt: TGTGCCAGCAGCTCGACACAGCGGCCCCGGGGAAATTCACCCCTCCACTTT
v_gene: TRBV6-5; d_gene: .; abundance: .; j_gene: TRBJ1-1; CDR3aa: CASSYKGPMNTEAFF; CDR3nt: TGTGCCAGCAGTTACAAGGGACCTATGAACACTGAAGCTTTCTTT
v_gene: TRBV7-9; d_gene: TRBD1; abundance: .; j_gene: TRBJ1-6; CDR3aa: CASSFPEDRGQPLHF; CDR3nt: TGTGCCAGCAGCTTTCCCGAGGACAGGGGGCAACCCCTCCACTTT
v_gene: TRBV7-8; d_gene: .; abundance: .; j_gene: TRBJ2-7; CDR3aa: CASTDSLAGEQYF; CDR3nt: TGTGCCAGCACCGACTCGCTTGCAGGGGAGCAGTACTTC
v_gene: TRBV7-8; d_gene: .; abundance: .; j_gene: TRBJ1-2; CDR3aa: CASYGGLGYTF; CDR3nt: TGTGCCAGCTACGGGGGGCTAGGCTACACCTTC
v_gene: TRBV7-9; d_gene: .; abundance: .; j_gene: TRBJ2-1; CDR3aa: CASSPRRGRPYNEQFF; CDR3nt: TGTGCCAGCAGCCCGCGGCGGGGGCGCCCATACAATGAGCAGTTCTTC
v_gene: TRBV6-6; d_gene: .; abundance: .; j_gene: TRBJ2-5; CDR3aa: CASSYIQSQETQYF; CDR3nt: TGTGCCAGCAGTTACATACAGAGTCAAGAGACCCAGTACTTC
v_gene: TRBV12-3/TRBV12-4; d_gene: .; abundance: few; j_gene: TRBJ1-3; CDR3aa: CAGLSRNTIYF; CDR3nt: TGTGCCGGACTGAGTCGAAACACCATATATTTT
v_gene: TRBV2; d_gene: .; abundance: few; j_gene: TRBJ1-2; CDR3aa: CASPDQGRIYGYTF; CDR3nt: TGTGCCAGCCCTGATCAGGGCCGGATCTATGGCTACACCTTC